The following is a T cell receptor beta chain sequence with its context. No antigen is known for it. For this mouse receptor, gene names and germline sequences are murine. The CDR3 end falls 4 residues outside the read, so it is completed with the germline J gene. Other nucleotide sequences in the sample specify the same CDR3. The sample comes from a study of CD8+ T cells in alopecia areata (dated by TCRdb to about 2018). Looking at the study overall: Skin from C3H/HeJ donors with spontaneous alopecia (roughly 6-12 months old) was grafted onto female C3H/HeJ recipients aged roughly 6-11 weeks. High-throughput TCRbeta sequencing was used to examine T cell clonal expansion in alopecia areata in both the C3H/HeJ mouse model and human patients. Scalp clonality was compared among normal scalp (n=4), patchy alopecia areata scalp (n=8), and alopecia totalis/universalis scalp (n=8). On the human side, TCRbeta sequencing was run on scalp tissue and on sorted CD4+ and CD8+ peripheral blood T cells from healthy controls and from alopecia areata patients with either patchy or totalis/universalis disease. TCRbeta CDR3 regions were amplified by immunoSEQ multiplex PCR with 35 Vbeta forward and 13 Jbeta reverse primers. RNA was extracted with the PAXgene miRNA kit for fixed scalp, the miRNeasy kit for PBMCs, and the RNeasy kit for mouse skin.

Preparation of the library involved the immunoSEQ multiplex PCR assay. RNA was extracted from all samples and reverse transcribed into cDNA as template for TCR sequencing. First-strand cDNA was synthesized using SuperScript III with a 2:1 mix of oligo-dT and random hexamers. A synthetic immune receptor repertoire was used to assess amplification bias, and residual bias was removed computationally. Sequencing of the libraries was done on Illumina HiSeq using 60 bp reads that spanned the CDR3 and were read from J toward V. In the original analysis: Raw reads were preprocessed to remove errors, and CDR3 was defined according to IMGT conventions as the region from the conserved cysteine to phenylalanine. Clonality was computed by normalizing Shannon entropy by log2 of the number of productive unique TCRs and subtracting the result from 1. Whether each scalp clone was CD4 or CD8 was inferred by checking scalp TCRbeta sequences against the CD4 and CD8 repertoires from sorted blood. TCRdb provides this immuneACCESS table in a form limited to in-frame rearrangements. Some clones are lacking; in checked studies, under half of them reflect an unresolved V gene, and why the rest are absent is not known. V and J calls and clone size are given by that table; D and trimming were obtained from the DNA. For this sample, around 300,000 clones are listed, none of them singletons. Approximately 1.2% of the sample goes to the ten largest clones.

What the research found in general, with its limitations: Shared TCR sequences between patients were less evident than in mice, which may be partly attributable to HLA diversity in the patient population. Scalp TCR repertoire analysis is complicated because resident alphabeta T cells in normal human skin are also sequenced, whereas mouse skin is dominated by gammadelta T cells. Lesional scalp, especially in alopecia totalis/universalis, showed higher clonality and more expanded CD8+ clones than normal scalp, suggesting antigenic drive.

Cells from pooled mouse cutaneous lymph nodes were stained for CD4, CD8alpha, NKG2D, NKG2ACE and other markers and then sorted on a BD Influx. The germline V gene encodes CDR1 FNHDT and CDR2 SITEND (reference sequence). V drops 1 base and J drops 0 bases, leaving 9 bases in between. Inclusive of the bounding cysteine and phenylalanine, the CDR3 is 15 residues long. Only the CDR3 bases that were read are kept: 33 of them, in frame from base 1. The TCR originated in a C3H/HeJ mouse with alopecia areata. This mouse strain bears the MHC haplotype H2-k. The chain was built from TRBV19 and TRBJ2-3; 6 matching bases give a weak D call of TRBD2. Sequenced material: CD4+ T cells sorted from a lymph node. Here the CDR3 is given as CASSISGTSAETLYF. The CDR3 DNA, read in part, is TGTGCCAGCAGTATATCCGGGACTAGTGCAGAA.